The TCR beta chain described here comes from a study of T cells in Graves' hyperthyroidism and ophthalmopathy. Thyroid ultrasound and orbital computed tomography, with clinical symptoms and serum thyroxine and TRAb, informed diagnoses. The TCR beta CDR3 regions underwent amplification using RNA transcripts as the source. The study used the HTBI primer set for a first-round RT-PCR of the TCR CDR3. TCRdb re-analysed the multiplex PCR reads in MiXCR, keeping a single row per CDR3 protein. The table includes roughly 200,000 distinct CDR3 sequences, 18% detected once. In this sample, this clonotype turned up many times. The CDR3 sequence is 14 residues long. CDR1 and CDR2 from the germline V gene are DFQATT and SNEGSKA (reference sequence). Trimming stripped 3 bases from V and 7 bases from J, with 15 bases between.

The sample consisted of blood. The TCR was taken from a man in his forties or fifties with Graves' hyperthyroidism. J is TRBJ2-2 and V is TRBV20-1; D unclear. The CDR3 loop is CSASRLLRDGELFF. The CDR3 DNA sequence: TGCAGTGCTAGTCGCCTTTTAAGAGACGGGGAGCTGTTTTTT.